Shown below are 27 T cell receptor beta chains from a single sample sequenced in a study of T cells in Graves' hyperthyroidism and ophthalmopathy. What was amplified from RNA transcripts were TCR beta CDR3 regions. RT-PCR in the first round (using the HTBI primer set) targeted the TCR CDR3. Each CDR3 protein gets one entry after TCRdb re-called the multiplex PCR reads with MiXCR. The sample contains some 500,000 distinct CDR3 sequences, about 16% of which appear only once. The sequencing sample was made of blood. All receptors derive from a woman aged 25-40 years with Graves' ophthalmopathy.

The chain combines TRBV6-1 with TRBJ2-7, with D maybe TRBD2 (6 bases). V dropped 2 bases and J dropped 0 bases, with 11 bases sitting between them. CDR1 and CDR2 from the germline V gene are MNHNS and SASEGT. The CDR3 totals 15 residues. The CDR3 DNA sequence: TGTGCCAGCAGTGAACTTCGGGGGAACTCCTACGAGCAGTACTTC. Protein: CASSELRGNSYEQYF.

In its sample, this clonotype was seen a few times. This chain links TRBV4-3 with TRBJ2-3; D call uncertain. Germline assignment: CDR1 LGHNA and CDR2 YSLEER. CDR3 length: 18 residues. V was trimmed by 0 bases and J by 2 bases, leaving 18 bases between them. CDR3 bases: TGCGCCAGCAGCCAAGATCCTCCTCGGACCTCAAACACAGATACGCAGTATTTT. It specifies CASSQDPPRTSNTDTQYF.

On this clonotype: This may arise from a read error, as a much more abundant clone is one base away. V and J are TRBV27 and TRBJ1-1, with 8 bases lining up with TRBD1. Germline assignment: CDR1 MNHEY and CDR2 SMNVEV (reference sequence). The CDR3 contains 14 residues. V lost 6 bases and J lost 0; bases outside the gene matches: 3. CDR3 DNA sequence: TGTGCCAGCAGGGACAGGGCCTTGAACACTGAAGCTTTCTTT. As protein: CASRDRALNTEAFF.

This clonotype was counted between two and nine times. The chain uses TRBV6-2 or TRBV6-3 and TRBJ2-6, with TRBD1 as a possible D gene (6 bases). The CDR3 sequence is 19 residues long. CDR1 MNHEY and CDR2 SVGEGT come from the germline V gene. The V end was cut by 2 bases, the J end by 2 bases, with 19 bases between. The DNA of the CDR3 is TGTGCCAGCAGTTACCCAAGACTGCGGACAGAAACTGGGGCCAACGTCCTGACTTTC. Its translation is CASSYPRLRTETGANVLTF.

This clonotype has just a few counts. The rearrangement links TRBV10-3 to TRBJ2-1; TRBD2 matches 13 bases. CDR3 length: 14 amino acids. After removal of 10 bases from V and 3 bases from J, the junction contained 3 bases not matched to a gene. The germline CDR1 and CDR2 sequences are ENHRY and SYGVKD. In DNA, the CDR3 is TGTGCCACAGGACTAGCGGGAGACTACAATGAGCAGTTCTTC. It specifies CATGLAGDYNEQFF.

There are many counts of this clonotype. This chain connects TRBV7-3 to TRBJ1-1; TRBD1 matches 7 bases. The CDR3 is 15 residues long. Germline assignment: CDR1 SGHTA and CDR2 FQGTGA. V trimming: 6 bases; J trimming: 0 bases; junction bases outside the gene matches: 7. The CDR3 protein is CASSPDRLLNTEAFF. The CDR3 DNA reads as TGTGCCAGCAGTCCGGACAGGCTCCTGAACACTGAAGCTTTCTTT.

This clonotype has a count of ten or more. CDR3 loop: CASKVTYGYTF. The CDR3 DNA reads TGTGCCAGCAAAGTAACCTATGGCTACACCTTC. The chain combines TRBV2 with TRBJ1-2; D is ambiguous. Germline CDR1 and CDR2: SNHLY and FYNNEI. The CDR3 consists of 11 residues. V lost 7 bases and J 4 bases, leaving 7 bases between the germline ends.

This clonotype showed up many times. The rearrangement joins TRBV11-2 to TRBJ2-7; TRBD1 might be the D (7 bases). CDR3 length: 19 residues. CDR1 is SGHAT and CDR2 is FQNNGV in the germline V gene. Trimming pared 0 bases from V and 2 bases from J, leaving 23 bases between. CDR3: CASSLEPEGAKVWTYEQYF. The CDR3 nucleotides are TGTGCCAGCAGCTTAGAACCGGAGGGGGCGAAGGTATGGACCTACGAGCAGTACTTC.

The CDR3 sequence is CASSILPGQGEYTEAFF. The CDR3 DNA follows: TGTGCCAGTAGTATACTCCCGGGACAGGGTGAGTACACTGAAGCTTTCTTT. The V and J genes are TRBV19 and TRBJ1-1; 9 nucleotides agree with TRBD1. V shed 2 bases, J shed 3 bases, and the junction held 10 bases outside the gene matches. Looked up from germline, CDR1 is LNHDA and CDR2 is SQIVND (reference sequence). This CDR3 has 17 amino acids.

The chain combines TRBV7-3 with TRBJ1-2; maybe TRBD1 (6 bases). This CDR3 spans 15 amino acids. Looked up from germline, CDR1 is SGHTA and CDR2 is FQGTGA. Between the trimmed V and J ends, which lost 2 bases and 5 bases, there was a span of 15 bases. CDR3 nucleotides: TGTGCCAGCAGCTTAGGGGGGGGCGACAGTTATGGCTACACCTTC. It specifies CASSLGGGDSYGYTF.

This clonotype was counted many times. The rearrangement joins TRBV11-2 to TRBJ1-4; unclear D gene. The ends were cut back, 3 bases at V and 10 bases at J, with 6 bases in the middle. Germline V gives CDR1 SGHAT, CDR2 FQNNGV. This CDR3 spans 11 amino acids. The CDR3 loop reads CASSFLGKLFF. In nucleotides, the CDR3 is TGTGCCAGCAGCTTCCTTGGAAAACTGTTTTTT.

The V and J genes are TRBV4-3 and TRBJ1-3, with D possibly TRBD1 on 5 matching bases. The CDR3 contains 16 residues. Trimming cost V 2 bases and J 2 bases, with 13 bases left between them. The V gene's germline CDR1 is LGHNA and CDR2 YSLEER. The CDR3 protein is CASSQSSPGAGNTIYF. The CDR3 nucleotides are TGCGCCAGCAGCCAAAGCAGCCCGGGGGCTGGAAACACCATATATTTT.

This clonotype was counted only a few times. This chain joins TRBV7-2 and TRBJ2-7; 7 nucleotides agree with TRBD1. Germline assignment: CDR1 SGHTA and CDR2 FQGNSA. The CDR3 loop spans 14 amino acids. With V trimmed by 5 bases and J by 4 bases, 8 bases remained unmatched. The CDR3 sequence: CASSIRDSGYEQYF. Here the CDR3 DNA reads TGTGCCAGCAGCATACGGGACAGTGGGTACGAGCAGTACTTC.

This clonotype has a handful of counts. V usage is TRBV13 and J usage is TRBJ2-7; D perhaps matches TRBD2 (7 bases). V was shortened by 5 bases and J by 6 bases, with 20 bases between the two germline ends. The germline V gene has CDR1 PRHDT and CDR2 FYEKMQ (reference sequence). The CDR3 runs 15 residues. Written as DNA, the CDR3 is TGTGCCAGCAGCCCGTTGGGGGGGGCGCTCCCCGAGCAGTACTTC. Translating gives CASSPLGGALPEQYF.

The V call is TRBV4-2, the J call TRBJ2-3; TRBD2 aligns across 8 bases. Per the germline V gene, CDR1 is LGHNA and CDR2 is YNFKEQ. V lost 0 bases, J lost 3 bases, and 11 bases stayed unmatched. The CDR3 contains 18 residues. The CDR3 is CASSQDWLGASGTDTQYF. In DNA form, the CDR3 reads TGTGCCAGCAGCCAAGATTGGTTAGGGGCTAGCGGGACAGATACGCAGTATTTT.

In this sample, this clonotype turned up many times. The chain links TRBV24-1 to TRBJ1-2; 9 nucleotides line up with TRBD1. The CDR3 has 16 amino acids. CDR1 is KGHDR and CDR2 is SFDVKD in the germline V gene. The V and J ends lost 4 bases and 7 bases, in that order; junction bases with no gene match: 12. The CDR3 is CATSDPSRDRDGGYTF. The CDR3, as DNA: TGTGCCACCAGTGACCCGTCCCGGGACAGGGACGGTGGCTACACCTTC.

As concerns this clonotype: A read error may be the cause here, since a much bigger clone is one base away. The genes are TRBV7-9 and TRBJ2-3, with D hard to call. V was shortened by 5 bases and J by 3 bases, with 15 bases between the two germline ends. The germline gives CDR1 SEHNR, CDR2 FQNEAQ (reference sequence). The CDR3 contains 15 residues. The CDR3 sequence: CASSLDASGTDTQYF. The CDR3 nucleotides read TGTGCCAGCAGCCTCGACGCGTCGGGTACAGATACGCAGTATTTT.

This clonotype was seen a few times. V and J are TRBV27 and TRBJ2-5; 7 nucleotides match TRBD2. This CDR3 region has 11 residues. Germline V gives CDR1 MNHEY, CDR2 SMNVEV (reference sequence). The junction had 2 bases not matched to a gene; V was cut back by 3 bases and J by 10 bases. The CDR3 DNA is TGTGCCAGCAGTTTCCGGGGGGACCAGTACTTC. It translates to CASSFRGDQYF.

In its sample, this clonotype was seen a few times. A read error is possible here, since a much larger clone lies one base away. V is TRBV12-3 or TRBV12-4 and J is TRBJ2-4; the match to TRBD2 covers 9 bases. This CDR3 is built from 20 residues. The CDR3 DNA is TGTGCCAGCAGTTTAGCGCTATGGCGGGAGGGCGGAGCGGTCAAAAACATTCGGTACTTC. Its protein product is CASSLALWREGGAVKNIRYF.

This clonotype appeared many times. The rearrangement uses TRBV30 and TRBJ1-1, with D perhaps TRBD1 (5 bases). In germline, CDR1 is GTSNPN, CDR2 SVGIG (reference sequence). Between the trimmed V and J ends, which lost 6 bases and 7 bases, there was a span of 6 bases. This CDR3 is 9 amino acids long. The CDR3 DNA follows: TGTGCCTGCGACAGTGAAGCTTTCTTT. The encoded protein is CACDSEAFF.

This clonotype was seen a few times. The V gene is TRBV12-3 or TRBV12-4, the J gene TRBJ2-1; D is uncertain. The CDR3 extends over 12 amino acids. The V end was cut by 8 bases, the J end by 6 bases, with 11 bases between. The DNA for the CDR3 is TGTGCCAGCGAGGCGTTCGGCAATGAGCAGTTCTTC. It codes for CASEAFGNEQFF.

At least ten counts were recorded for this clonotype. The chain joins TRBV4-2 to TRBJ1-1, with D perhaps TRBD1 (5 bases). The V gene lost 0 bases and the J gene lost 4 bases, with 12 bases spanning the gap. Germline-derived CDR1 and CDR2 are LGHNA and YNFKEQ. CDR3 size: 15 residues. In DNA, the CDR3 is TGTGCCAGCAGCCAAGAGCCCTCGGGGACCACTGAAGCTTTCTTT. This gives the protein CASSQEPSGTTEAFF.

V is TRBV6-1 and J is TRBJ1-2, with D possibly being TRBD1 (5 bases). V was pared by 1 base and J by 4 bases, with 10 bases between. From germline, CDR1 is MNHNS and CDR2 SASEGT. CDR3 length: 14 residues. CDR3 DNA sequence: TGTGCCAGCAGTGAAGTCGACAGCACCTATGGCTACACCTTC. It specifies CASSEVDSTYGYTF.

This clonotype was counted ten times or more. The chain links TRBV20-1 to TRBJ1-5; D is possibly TRBD1 (5 bases). In germline, CDR1 is DFQATT, CDR2 SNEGSKA (reference sequence). The CDR3 covers 16 residues. V was pared by 6 bases and J by 1 base, with 19 bases between. The CDR3 is CSAFIPDRSSNQPQHF. Written as DNA, the CDR3 is TGCAGTGCCTTCATACCAGACAGAAGCAGCAATCAGCCCCAGCATTTT.

This clonotype was counted ten times or more. The chain has TRBV28 and TRBJ1-1; 7 bases align to TRBD1. The CDR3 is 12 amino acids. Germline values: CDR1 MDHEN, CDR2 SYDVKM. CDR3 residues: CASGTVNTEAFF. In DNA form, the CDR3 reads TGTGCATCCGGGACAGTGAACACTGAAGCTTTCTTT.

A note on this clonotype: Being one base from a much bigger clone, this may be a read error. J is TRBJ2-7 and V is TRBV7-9, with a possible D match to TRBD2 (5 bases). CDR1 SEHNR and CDR2 FQNEAQ come from the germline V gene (reference sequence). The CDR3 spans 10 residues. V lost 5 bases and J lost 9, with 8 bases in between. The CDR3 DNA follows: TGTGCCAGCAGCCTAGGGAGGCAGTACTTC. Protein: CASSLGRQYF.

The sample holds many counts of this clonotype. V and J are TRBV20-1 and TRBJ1-1; D remains ambiguous. Germline V gene lookup returns CDR1 DFQATT and CDR2 SNEGSKA (reference sequence). Trimming cost V 3 bases and J 8 bases, with 13 bases left between them. CDR3 length: 12 residues. The CDR3 DNA is TGCAGTGCTAGCCGGGCGGGGTCGGAAGCTTTCTTT. Amino acids: CSASRAGSEAFF.